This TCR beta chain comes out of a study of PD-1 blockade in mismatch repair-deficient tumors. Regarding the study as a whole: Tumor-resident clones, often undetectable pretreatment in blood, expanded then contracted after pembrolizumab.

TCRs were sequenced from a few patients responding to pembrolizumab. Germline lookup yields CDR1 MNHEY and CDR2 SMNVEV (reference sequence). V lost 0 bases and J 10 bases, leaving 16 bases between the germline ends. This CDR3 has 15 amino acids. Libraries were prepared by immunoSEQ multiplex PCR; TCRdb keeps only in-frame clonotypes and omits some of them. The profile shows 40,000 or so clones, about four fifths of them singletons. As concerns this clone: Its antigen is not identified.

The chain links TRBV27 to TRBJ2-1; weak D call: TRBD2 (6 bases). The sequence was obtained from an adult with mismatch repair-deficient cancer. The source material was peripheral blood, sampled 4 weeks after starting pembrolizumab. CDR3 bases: TGTGCCAGCAGTTTATCGATTACTAGCATTAACGAGCAGTTCTTC. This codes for CASSLSITSINEQFF.